This T cell receptor beta chain was obtained from a study of blood T cell repertoires in COVID-19. The V gene end was trimmed by 3 bases and the J gene end by 4 bases; junction bases not matched to a gene: 5. Germline CDR1 reads LNHDA; CDR2 reads SQIVND (reference sequence). This CDR3 is 16 amino acids long. In the study's own analysis: Amplifying reference gene primers gave estimates of nucleated cell counts. The repertoire was sequenced with immunoSEQ multiplex PCR; TCRdb's copy has only in-frame clones and lacks some. Clone size and V and J calls were adopted from that table, with D and trimming inferred from the DNA. The sample lists over 400,000 clones; approximately 85% were seen once.

The clonotype was recovered from a human donor in a cohort sampled during active COVID-19. The chain uses TRBV19 and TRBJ2-2, with TRBD1 matching 10 bases. The sequenced sample consisted of peripheral blood. CDR3 in DNA: TGTGCCAGTAGTATGCGACAGGGGGCTTCCACCGGGGAGCTGTTTTTT. Translating it yields CASSMRQGASTGELFF.